This T cell receptor beta chain was identified in a study of blood T cell repertoires in COVID-19 (TCRdb year 2020). In the study overall: Samples from collaborators originated in the United States, Italy and Spain and spanned both the acute and convalescent phases of COVID-19. Sample metadata almost always included a de-identified subject ID, COVID-19 status, age in years and sex. Samples were obtained from the ongoing ImmuneRACE study (first 160 participants) and from some 1,300 subjects provided by 6 global collaborators. The material from the prospective study consisted of cDNA or gDNA derived from T cells, B-cell-depleted T cells, or PBMCs. Where available, HLA class I and class II types were obtained from metadata supplied by the sample provider rather than from assay-based typing. The repertoires were released in a freely available public database meant as a resource for research on the immune response to SARS-CoV-2. Subjects who had been exposed to COVID-19, were actively infected with it, or had recovered from it provided the deeply sampled blood TCRbeta repertoires that made up the dataset. Study-level results and caveats: The quantity of clinical and demographic metadata differed by source and by participant and was supplied without curation.

Turning to this clone: No antigen is known for it. No base-level quality is on record; no much larger clone is a single base apart.

Germline trimming amounts to 6 bases on V and 6 bases on J, with 7 as the count of junction bases outside the gene matches. As encoded in the germline V gene, CDR1 is LGHNT while CDR2 is FRNRAP. Measured from the cysteine to the phenylalanine, the CDR3 is 14 residues long. The CDR3 DNA has 42 bases and is translated from base 1. Each collaborating institution followed its own protocols to collect whole blood in K2EDTA tubes. For TCRbeta analysis, collaborators shipped samples in one of three forms: frozen whole blood, isolated PBMCs, or DNA extracted from either of those sample types. TCRbeta CDR3 regions were amplified from genomic DNA by means of the immunoSEQ Assay, a bias-controlled multiplex PCR. The source study handled its data this way. Within the assay, amplification of reference gene primers was used to estimate how many nucleated cells each sample contained. To quantify the absolute abundance of each unique TCRbeta CDR3 rearrangement, sequence reads were collapsed and filtered. For each sample, productive Simpson clonality was calculated as the square root of Simpson's diversity index across productive rearrangements. Held by TCRdb, this immuneACCESS table contains in-frame sequences only and omits some clones. Under half of the omission traces to an unresolved V gene where checked; the cause of the rest is unknown. That table is the source of V, J and clone size, and D and trimming were worked out from the DNA. Recorded for this sample are about 69,000 clones; about 85% of them occurred a single time. The ten largest account for around 3% of the sample.

The V gene is TRBV12-5 and the J gene is TRBJ1-2; 10 junctional bases match TRBD1. Input material: peripheral blood. The clonotype originates from a man aged 80 or over with acute or convalescent COVID-19. CDR3 reads: CASGTTGGGDGYTF. The base sequence is TGTGCTAGTGGGACGACAGGGGGCGGGGATGGCTACACCTTC.